This T cell receptor (beta chain) was retrieved from a study of OX40 agonist ivuxolimab in advanced cancers. Study at large: The drug used for patients, ivuxolimab, was an agonistic anti-OX40 (CD134) antibody. Whole-study results and caveats: In CD8+ T cells, expanded clones were on average more numerous than in CD4+.

As regards this clone: Its specificity is not known.

The V end was cut by 4 bases, the J end by 11 bases, with 12 bases between. This CDR3 region has 12 residues. Germline CDR1 WSHSY, CDR2 SAAADI. Assay used: immunoSEQ multiplex PCR; TCRdb lists only in-frame clones, some missing. Of under 80,000 clones listed, 85% are singletons. This receptor was obtained from an adult with an advanced solid tumor such as melanoma, head and neck, liver or kidney cancer. Sequencing was performed on CD4+ or CD8+ T cells sorted from blood, taken in a trial of the OX40 agonist ivuxolimab. The V call is TRBV10-2, the J call TRBJ1-5, with D perhaps matching TRBD1 (6 bases). In DNA, the CDR3 is TGCGCCAGCAGTGGCGAGGGGGGAGCCCAGCATTTT. It specifies CASSGEGGAQHF.